The 27 T cell receptor beta chains in this list originate from one sample, sequenced in a study of early T cells in non-severe SARS-CoV-2 infection (dated by TCRdb to about 2021). Libraries were prepared through 5' RACE. TCRdb lists the instrument as NextSeq 500. TCRdb's own reprocessing of the public reads used fastp at Q25 and MiXCR and kept productive beta chains. When rows share a CDR3 protein, they turn into one entry using the most common DNA and genes. The table for this sample lists tens of thousands of distinct CDR3 sequences; around 10% of them were counted only once. The ten top clones hold 4% to 5.5% of the sample. Sequencing was carried out using whole blood. The receptors stem from an adult who was a healthcare worker with PCR-confirmed SARS-CoV-2 infection or an uninfected control (not recorded which).

The V gene is TRBV11-2, the J gene TRBJ2-3; D remains ambiguous. V was pared by 5 bases and J by 0 bases, with 15 bases between. This CDR3 has 16 amino acids. CDR1 SGHAT and CDR2 FQNNGV come from the germline V gene. CDR3 nucleotide sequence: TGTGCCAGCAGCCTCCGACTGATACCTAGCACAGATACGCAGTATTTT. The encoded protein is CASSLRLIPSTDTQYF.

This clonotype was recorded many times. The chain links TRBV20-1 to TRBJ2-7, with a tentative D call TRBD1 (5 bases). The CDR3 totals 15 residues. Germline V gene data show CDR1 as DFQATT and CDR2 as SNEGSKA (reference sequence). V dropped 0 bases and J dropped 3 bases, with 15 bases sitting between them. The CDR3: CSARDGQGLGYEQYF. The DNA for the CDR3 is TGCAGTGCTAGAGATGGCCAGGGCCTGGGCTACGAGCAGTACTTC.

In its sample, this clonotype was seen a few times. V usage is TRBV7-8 and J usage is TRBJ2-5, with no clear D. The CDR3 is made up of 15 amino acids. Trimming removed 5 bases from V and 0 bases from J, with 13 bases in between. The germline CDR1 and CDR2 sequences are SGHVS and FQNEAQ. CDR3 protein: CASSAPIWYQETQYF. CDR3 nucleotide sequence: TGTGCCAGCAGCGCACCAATTTGGTACCAAGAGACCCAGTACTTC.

The sample holds many counts of this clonotype. One end of the junction fails to match germline, which may point to a read error. V is TRBV5-1 and J is TRBJ2-7, with 11 bases fitting TRBD1. The CDR3 runs 16 residues. The V gene's germline CDR1 is SGHRS and CDR2 YFSETQ. CDR3 nucleotides: TGCGCCAGCAGCGGGGGACAGGGGGTGTACTCCCACGAGCAGTACTTC. Protein: CASSGGQGVYSHEQYF.

A few counts support this clonotype. The gene calls are TRBV9 and TRBJ2-7; D remains unclear. V was cut by 10 bases and J by 4 bases, with 9 bases left in between. Looked up from germline, CDR1 is SGDLS and CDR2 is YYNGEE. The CDR3 covers 10 residues. CDR3 residues: CALVGYEQYF. CDR3 DNA sequence: TGTGCCTTGGTAGGGTACGAGCAGTACTTC.

This clonotype was seen ten or more times. The chain couples TRBV7-2 to TRBJ1-5; D remains ambiguous. Trimming pared 3 bases from V and 4 bases from J, leaving 4 bases between. The CDR3 runs 12 residues. Germline V gives CDR1 SGHTA, CDR2 FQGNSA. CDR3 in amino acids: CASSFNNQPQHF. The CDR3 bases are TGTGCCAGCAGCTTTAATAATCAGCCCCAGCATTTT.

This clonotype was observed a few times. The chain combines TRBV7-6 with TRBJ2-5; tentatively, D is TRBD1 (5 bases). With 1 base removed from V and 2 bases from J, the gap between germline ends came to 8 bases. CDR3 length: 14 residues. CDR1 is SGHVS, CDR2 FNYEAQ, per germline. The CDR3 loop reads CASSLGGSQETQYF. The CDR3 region has the DNA TGTGCCAGCAGCTTAGGGGGCTCGCAAGAGACCCAGTACTTC.

This clonotype was counted between two and nine times. The V call is TRBV20-1, the J call TRBJ2-7; TRBD1 is a possible D gene (7 bases). V was shortened by 4 bases and J by 0 bases, with 16 bases between the two germline ends. Germline V gene sequence: CDR1 DFQATT, CDR2 SNEGSKA (reference sequence). CDR3 length equals 15 residues. Written as DNA, the CDR3 is TGCAGTGCTAACCCCGCCAGGGGGGTCTCCTACGAGCAGTACTTC. This gives the protein CSANPARGVSYEQYF.

This clonotype appeared many times. This rearrangement joins TRBV5-1 to TRBJ2-7; D tentatively fits TRBD1 or TRBD2 (5 bases each). CDR3 size: 13 residues. Germline CDR1 SGHRS, CDR2 YFSETQ. V lost 0 bases, J lost 6 bases, and 10 bases lay in between. This CDR3 is CASSLGGASEQYF. The CDR3 nucleotides read TGCGCCAGCAGCTTGGGAGGGGCGAGCGAGCAGTACTTC.

This sequence joins TRBV6-6 and TRBJ2-7, with D hard to call. Germline V gene lookup returns CDR1 MNHNY and CDR2 SVGAGI (reference sequence). This CDR3 is built from 15 residues. V gave up 0 bases and J gave up 0 bases, with 9 bases separating them. The CDR3 region is CASSYSDISSYEQYF. Here the CDR3 DNA reads TGTGCCAGCAGTTACTCTGACATTTCCTCCTACGAGCAGTACTTC.

This clonotype has ten or more counts. The chain carries TRBV7-3 and TRBJ2-2; 11 nucleotides match TRBD2. The CDR3 has 17 residues. Germline V gene lookup returns CDR1 SGHTA and CDR2 FQGTGA. V was pared by 5 bases and J by 1 base, with 6 bases of the junction left unmatched. The CDR3 here is CASSLLAGGQNTGELFF. In DNA, the CDR3 is TGTGCCAGCAGCCTTCTAGCGGGAGGCCAGAACACCGGGGAGCTGTTTTTT.

This clonotype was found a few times. V usage is TRBV19 and J usage is TRBJ1-5; D unresolved. The CDR3 has 14 residues. The V and J ends lost 6 bases and 2 bases respectively, with 11 bases between them. Germline CDR1 is LNHDA and CDR2 is SQIVND (reference sequence). CDR3 region: CASRYGIGNQPQHF. Written as DNA, the CDR3 is TGTGCCAGTAGATACGGTATAGGCAATCAGCCCCAGCATTTT.

Many counts were recorded for this clonotype. Here the CDR3 reads CASKGQGARAGELFF. The CDR3 DNA reads as TGTGCCAGCAAAGGGCAGGGGGCGAGAGCCGGGGAGCTGTTTTTT. V usage is TRBV2 and J usage is TRBJ2-2; 8 nucleotides agree with TRBD1. CDR3 length: 15 residues. Trimming cost V 7 bases and J 6 bases; bases outside gene matches: 10. Germline V lookup: CDR1 SNHLY, CDR2 FYNNEI.

The sample holds a few counts of this clonotype. The chain couples TRBV19 to TRBJ2-2; D remains unclear. The germline V gene encodes CDR1 LNHDA and CDR2 SQIVND (reference sequence). The V end lost 4 bases, the J end lost 4 bases, and 19 bases lay between the germline ends. This CDR3 spans 17 amino acids. CDR3 sequence: CASSTQAFWGITGELFF. CDR3 bases: TGTGCCAGTAGTACCCAAGCCTTTTGGGGTATCACCGGGGAGCTGTTTTTT.

This clonotype was observed a few times. The chain is built from TRBV7-2 and TRBJ2-7; 10 bases line up with TRBD2. The CDR3 runs to 14 residues. The V gene's germline CDR1 is SGHTA and CDR2 FQGNSA. Trimming took 2 bases from V and 3 from J; bases not matched to a gene: 1. CDR3 loop: CASSLSGRVYEQYF. Here the CDR3 DNA reads TGTGCCAGCAGCTTAAGCGGGAGGGTCTACGAGCAGTACTTC.

In its sample, this clonotype was seen many times. The chain couples TRBV18 to TRBJ2-2, with D unresolved. The CDR3 has 15 amino acids. V lost 2 bases and J 3 bases, leaving 10 bases between the germline ends. Germline assignment: CDR1 KGHSH and CDR2 LQKENI. CDR3 in amino acids: CASSPRELDTGELFF. The CDR3 nucleotides are TGTGCCAGCTCACCAAGAGAGCTAGACACCGGGGAGCTGTTTTTT. Complete variable domain (other parts from reference TRBV18 and TRBJ2-2): NAGVMQNPRHLVRRRGQEARLRCSPMKGHSHVYWYRQLPEEGLKFMVYLQKENIIDESGMPKERFSAEFPKEGPSILRIQQVVRGDSAAYFCASSPRELDTGELFFGEGSRLTVL.

At least ten counts were recorded for this clonotype. CDR3 residues: CASSRTSAKADTQYF. The CDR3 DNA sequence: TGTGCCAGCAGCCGTACTAGCGCCAAGGCAGATACGCAGTATTTT. V is TRBV3-1 and J is TRBJ2-3; 7 positions agree with TRBD2. CDR1 and CDR2 (germline): LGHDT, YNNKEL (reference sequence). The trim removed 4 bases at V and 4 bases at J, leaving 8 bases unmatched. The CDR3 loop spans 15 amino acids.

This clonotype was detected only a few times. In nucleotides, the CDR3 is TGCGCCAGCAGCTTGAAAGATACGCAGTATTTT. It is translated as CASSLKDTQYF. V is TRBV5-1 and J is TRBJ2-3; D not certain. The CDR3 has 11 residues. The V end was cut by 1 base, the J end by 5 bases, with 2 bases between. CDR1 SGHRS and CDR2 YFSETQ come from the germline V gene.

V is TRBV29-1 and J is TRBJ2-2, with D possibly TRBD1 on 6 matching bases. V was trimmed by 5 bases and J by 8 bases, leaving 12 bases between them. This CDR3 contains 12 residues. The germline CDR1 and CDR2 sequences are SQVTM and ANQGSEA. The CDR3 here is CSVRTASGELFF. The CDR3 DNA reads TGCAGCGTTAGGACAGCATCTGGGGAGCTGTTTTTT.

There are many counts of this clonotype. The chain carries TRBV7-3 and TRBJ2-1; TRBD1 agrees at 7 bases. Germline-derived CDR1 and CDR2 are SGHTA and FQGTGA. The CDR3 runs 15 residues. Trimming at V came to 1 base and at J to 4 bases, leaving 4 bases not matched to a gene. The CDR3 loop reads CASSLNRGRYNEQFF. CDR3 coding DNA: TGTGCCAGCAGCTTAAACAGGGGACGTTACAATGAGCAGTTCTTC.

Regarding this clonotype: A read error may account for a junction end that differs from germline. V gene TRBV4-1 combines with J gene TRBJ2-1; TRBD2 aligns across 9 bases. Germline V gene data show CDR1 as MGHRA and CDR2 as YSYEKL. The CDR3 contains 14 residues. CDR3 sequence reads: CASRQAGGNSEQFF. For the CDR3, the DNA is TGCGCCAGCAGGCAAGCGGGGGGTAACAGTGAGCAGTTCTTC.

This clonotype appeared a few times. The chain combines TRBV30 with TRBJ1-4; D not resolved. V was clipped by 4 bases and J by 7 bases, with 4 bases between them. Germline values: CDR1 GTSNPN, CDR2 SVGIG (reference sequence). The CDR3 spans 10 residues. The CDR3 DNA is TGTGCCTGGAAACTTGAAAAACTGTTTTTT. Translated, it gives CAWKLEKLFF.

The J gene is TRBJ2-2, the V gene TRBV7-2; D is perhaps TRBD1 or TRBD2 (7 bases each). The CDR3 has 15 amino acids. Deletions cut 4 bases from V and 6 bases from J, with 15 bases between. Germline CDR1 and CDR2: SGHTA and FQGNSA. The CDR3 DNA is TGTGCCAGCAGCTCCCGGGGAGGGGGCCCCGGGGAGCTGTTTTTT. Translated, it gives CASSSRGGGPGELFF. The complete variable domain, with remaining parts taken from reference TRBV7-2 and TRBJ2-2, reads GAGVSQSPSNKVTEKGKDVELRCDPISGHTALYWYRQSLGQGLEFLIYFQGNSAPDKSGLPSDRFSAERTGGSVSTLTIQRTQQEDSAVYLCASSSRGGGPGELFFGEGSRLTVL.

This clonotype was recorded a few times. V usage is TRBV7-2 and J usage is TRBJ2-3; D may be TRBD1 or TRBD2 (5 bases each). V lost 6 bases and J 1 base, leaving 14 bases between the germline ends. The length of the CDR3 is 15 residues. CDR1 is SGHTA and CDR2 is FQGNSA in the germline V gene. DNA for the CDR3: TGTGCCAGCAGATCAAGCCAGGGAGGCACAGATACGCAGTATTTT. It is translated as CASRSSQGGTDTQYF.

The V gene is TRBV7-9, the J gene TRBJ2-7, with D hard to call. The germline V and J ends were trimmed by 1 base and 4 bases, with 5 bases remaining between them. From germline, CDR1 is SEHNR and CDR2 FQNEAQ (reference sequence). This CDR3 is 12 amino acids long. The chain's CDR3 is CASSLGEYEQYF. DNA of the CDR3: TGTGCCAGCAGCTTAGGGGAATACGAGCAGTACTTC.

The rearrangement uses TRBV20-1 and TRBJ2-5; possible D gene TRBD2, 5 bases. Germline values: CDR1 DFQATT, CDR2 SNEGSKA (reference sequence). V was cut by 6 bases and J by 7 bases, with 18 bases left in between. The CDR3 runs to 13 residues. The CDR3 DNA follows: TGCAGTGCCCAAAACGGACTTCTGGGGACCCAGTACTTC. This encodes CSAQNGLLGTQYF.

This clonotype was found a few times. This chain joins TRBV20-1 and TRBJ2-3; TRBD1 might be the D (6 bases). This CDR3 has 14 residues. V shed 1 base and J shed 3 bases, with 11 bases lying between them. CDR1 is DFQATT and CDR2 is SNEGSKA in the germline V gene (reference sequence). CDR3 coding DNA: TGCAGTGCTAGAGTTGAGAGGGGGACAGATACGCAGTATTTT. Encoded protein: CSARVERGTDTQYF.